This TCR beta chain was identified during a study of graft-versus-host responses after intestinal transplantation (dated by TCRdb to about 2021). Background on the whole study: Multivisceral, liver-intestinal, or isolated intestinal transplants were received by the recipients. Anti-thymocyte globulin induction was given to all recipients, followed by maintenance tacrolimus and steroids for 2 to 4 years. After intestinal transplantation, graft-versus-host and host-versus-graft alloreactive T cell clones were followed in the graft, circulation and bone marrow using bulk TCR-beta CDR3 sequencing. To identify alloreactive clones, pre-transplant mixed lymphocyte reaction products were sequenced and then compared with unstimulated pre-transplant donor and recipient T cells. Of the 20 to 25 intestinal transplant recipients enrolled in the cohort, one of whom was a retransplant, a few patients without pretransplant specimens were excluded. A peak of at least 4% donor T cells among recipient peripheral blood mononuclear cells was the definition used for donor T cell macrochimerism. Instead of going to the commercial service, samples from a few later patients were sequenced in-house on an Illumina MiSeq and processed with MiXCR.

Points the paper makes about the study in general: Conclusions were limited by the relatively low number and heterogeneity of intestinal transplant patients. Peak levels of circulating GvH clones were associated with declines in HvG clones early after transplant. Patients with donor T cell macrochimerism had high GvH to HvG T cell clonal ratios in their allografts. GvH clones were detected in recipient bone marrow, and some of these GvH clones were observed earlier in ileal mucosa or blood, consistent with an intestinal mucosal origin.

The library relied on the immunoSEQ multiplex PCR assay. For most patients, genomic DNA was subjected to high-throughput TCR-beta CDR3 sequencing by Adaptive Biotechnologies. As for the authors' bioinformatics: Adaptive's ImmunoSEQ software supplied the TCR sequencing data for around 17 patients, while MiXCR and VDJtools were used to process a few other patients. CDR3 nucleotide sequences shared between donor and recipient were removed because the origin of such sequences could not be assigned. To count as alloreactive, a clone needed at least 2-fold expansion over unstimulated cells and a minimum CFSE-low frequency of 0.002% (template counts) or 0.001% (read counts). Mappable clones were those detected in sequenced pre-transplant spleen, lymph node, or MLR CFSE-low populations of the donor or recipient. Cumulative frequency of alloreactive clones was calculated as a percentage of all sequences weighted by copy number. Sourced from immuneACCESS, this table was stored by TCRdb with only in-frame sequences that have V and J called. A share of the clones is absent; for the studies checked, an unresolved V gene accounts for under half, and the remainder has no known explanation. V, J and clone size are those of that table, while D and trimming were read from the DNA. The sample has tens of thousands of clones on record, about nine tenths of them singletons. The ten largest clones capture under 20% of the sample.

Dithiothreitol, EDTA incubations and collagenase D digestion were used to isolate intraepithelial and lamina propria lymphocytes from graft specimens. Bulk TCR-beta sequencing was performed on serial intestinal graft biopsy specimens collected as late as 600 days after transplant. About this clone: Its antigen remains unidentified. It has no much larger one-base neighbor in the sample; base qualities were not kept.

V and J lose 5 bases and 10 bases, and a span of 9 bases separates them. Via the germline V gene, CDR1 is SGHVS and CDR2 FQNEAQ. The CDR3 starts with the cysteine, ends with the phenylalanine, and has 12 residues. Left in the record is the CDR3 DNA by itself, 36 bases read in frame from the first base. The receptor was isolated from a human patient who received an intestinal transplant, so some T cells may come from the graft donor. The chain uses TRBV7-8 and TRBJ1-6, with no confident D gene call. The source was ileum tissue, collected less than 210 days after intestinal transplant. The CDR3 reads CASSPTNSPLHF. The nucleotide sequence is TGTGCCAGCAGCCCTACCAACTCACCCCTCCACTTT.